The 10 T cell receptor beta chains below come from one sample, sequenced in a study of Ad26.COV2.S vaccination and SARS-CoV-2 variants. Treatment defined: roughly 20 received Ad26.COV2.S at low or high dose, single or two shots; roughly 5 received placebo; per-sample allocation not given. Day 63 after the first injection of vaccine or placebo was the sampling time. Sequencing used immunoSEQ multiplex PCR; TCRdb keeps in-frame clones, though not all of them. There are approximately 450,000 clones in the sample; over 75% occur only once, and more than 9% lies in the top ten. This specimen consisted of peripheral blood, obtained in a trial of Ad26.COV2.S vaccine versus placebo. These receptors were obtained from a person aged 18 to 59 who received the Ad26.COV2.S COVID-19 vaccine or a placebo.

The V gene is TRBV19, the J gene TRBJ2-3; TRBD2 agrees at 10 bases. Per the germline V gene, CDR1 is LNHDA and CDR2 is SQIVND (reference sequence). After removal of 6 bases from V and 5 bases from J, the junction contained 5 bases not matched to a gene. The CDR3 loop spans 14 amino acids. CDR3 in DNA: TGTGCCAGTAGGCTAGCGGGAGAAGGAGATACGCAGTATTTT. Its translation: CASRLAGEGDTQYF.

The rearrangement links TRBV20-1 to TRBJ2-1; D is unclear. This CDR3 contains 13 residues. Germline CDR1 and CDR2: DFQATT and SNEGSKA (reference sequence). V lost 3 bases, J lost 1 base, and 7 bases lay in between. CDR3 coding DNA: TGCAGTGCTAGTGCGGTTTCCTACAATGAGCAGTTCTTC. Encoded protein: CSASAVSYNEQFF.

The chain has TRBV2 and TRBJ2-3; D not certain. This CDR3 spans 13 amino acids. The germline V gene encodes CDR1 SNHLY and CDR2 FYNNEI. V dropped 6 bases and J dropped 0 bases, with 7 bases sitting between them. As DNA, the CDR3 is TGTGCCAGCAGAGCCCTAAGCACAGATACGCAGTATTTT. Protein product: CASRALSTDTQYF.

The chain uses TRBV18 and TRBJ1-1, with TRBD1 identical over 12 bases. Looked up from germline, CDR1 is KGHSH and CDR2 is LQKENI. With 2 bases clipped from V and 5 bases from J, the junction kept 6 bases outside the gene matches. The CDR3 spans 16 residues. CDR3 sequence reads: CASSPGTGGFRTEAFF. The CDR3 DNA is TGTGCCAGCTCACCAGGGACAGGGGGCTTCAGGACTGAAGCTTTCTTT.

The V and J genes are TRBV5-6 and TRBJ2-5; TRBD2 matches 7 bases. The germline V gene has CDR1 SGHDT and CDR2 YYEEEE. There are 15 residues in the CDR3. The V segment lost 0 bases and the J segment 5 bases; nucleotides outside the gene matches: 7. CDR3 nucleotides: TGTGCCAGCAGCTTGGGTCTTGGGGGGGTGGAGACCCAGTACTTC. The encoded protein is CASSLGLGGVETQYF.

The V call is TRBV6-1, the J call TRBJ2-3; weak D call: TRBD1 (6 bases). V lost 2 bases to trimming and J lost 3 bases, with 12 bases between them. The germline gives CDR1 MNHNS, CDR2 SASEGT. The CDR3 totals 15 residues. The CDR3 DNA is TGTGCCAGCAGTGAATACGGAACAGGGACAGATACGCAGTATTTT. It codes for CASSEYGTGTDTQYF.

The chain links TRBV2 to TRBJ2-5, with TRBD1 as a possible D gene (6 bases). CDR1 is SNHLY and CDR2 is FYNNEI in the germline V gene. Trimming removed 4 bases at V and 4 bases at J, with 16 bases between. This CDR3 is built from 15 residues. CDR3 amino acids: CASSAGRGYRETQYF. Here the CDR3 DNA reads TGTGCCAGCAGTGCCGGCAGGGGTTATCGAGAGACCCAGTACTTC.

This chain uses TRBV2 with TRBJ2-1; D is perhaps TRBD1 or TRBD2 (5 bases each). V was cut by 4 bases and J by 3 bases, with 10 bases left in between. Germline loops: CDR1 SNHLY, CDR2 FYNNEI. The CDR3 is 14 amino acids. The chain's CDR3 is CASSGGSIYNEQFF. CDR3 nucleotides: TGTGCCAGCAGTGGGGGGTCTATCTACAATGAGCAGTTCTTC.

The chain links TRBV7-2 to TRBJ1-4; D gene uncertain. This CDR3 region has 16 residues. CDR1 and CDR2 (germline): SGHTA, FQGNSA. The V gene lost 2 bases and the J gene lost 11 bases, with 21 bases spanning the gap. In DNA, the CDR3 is TGTGCCAGCAGCTTAAGGGCTACTCCATCTATGTGGAAACTGTTTTTT. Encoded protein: CASSLRATPSMWKLFF.

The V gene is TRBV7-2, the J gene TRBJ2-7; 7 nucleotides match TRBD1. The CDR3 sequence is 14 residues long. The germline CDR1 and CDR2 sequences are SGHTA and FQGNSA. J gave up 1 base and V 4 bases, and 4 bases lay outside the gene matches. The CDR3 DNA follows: TGTGCCAGCAGCTACGACAGGGATTCCTACGAGCAGTACTTC. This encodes CASSYDRDSYEQYF.